A selection of T cell receptor beta chains follows, all from one sample in a study of OX40 agonist ivuxolimab in advanced cancers. The data were produced by immunoSEQ multiplex PCR, yet TCRdb's version contains in-frame clones alone and is incomplete. The sample yields under 85,000 clones, around 82% seen once. The sample here was CD4+ or CD8+ T cells sorted from blood, taken in a trial of the OX40 agonist ivuxolimab. These receptors all stem from an adult with an advanced solid tumor such as melanoma, head and neck, liver or kidney cancer. Both conserved end residues are part of each CDR3.

V,CDR3
TRBV30,CAWSAWGYEQYF
TRBV5-1,CASSLGQDGYEQYF
TRBV28,CASSFAGQAFF
TRBV29-1,CSVAGTYGYTF
TRBV28,CASSLIRRTRASNEQFF
TRBV7-9,CASSLGSRGEPGSYEQYF
TRBV2,CASSGGAAYEQYF
TRBV5-4,CASSTSSYEQYF
TRBV2,CASSEWAGQETQYF
TRBV5-8,CASSLWWARGRGTGELFF
TRBV5-1,CASSPGGTGNEKLFF
TRBV28,CASSLPGNYEQYF
TRBV30,CAWSWWQGLGTEAFF
TRBV28,CASSLGTGGSYEQYF
TRBV9,CASSVSLAGGSQETQYF
TRBV27,CASSPGGASNQPQHF
TRBV6-1,CASSGWGTDTQYF
TRBV7-2,CASSPQTGSYNEQFF
TRBV20-1,CSARGYNEQFF